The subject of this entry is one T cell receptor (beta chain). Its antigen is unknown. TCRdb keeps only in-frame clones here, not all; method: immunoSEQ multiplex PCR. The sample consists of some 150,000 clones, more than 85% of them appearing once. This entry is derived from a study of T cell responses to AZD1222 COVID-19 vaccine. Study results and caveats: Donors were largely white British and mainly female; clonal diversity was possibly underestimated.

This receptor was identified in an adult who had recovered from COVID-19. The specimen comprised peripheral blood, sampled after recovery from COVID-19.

The CDR3: CASSLTGITEAFF. CDR3 nucleotide sequence: TGTGCCAGCAGCTTAACCGGGATCACTGAAGCTTTCTTT. V usage is TRBV7-9 and J usage is TRBJ1-1; D is unresolved. The germline CDR1 and CDR2 sequences are SEHNR and FQNEAQ (reference sequence). The CDR3 contains 13 residues. With 2 bases removed from V and 4 bases from J, the gap between germline ends came to 8 bases.